Each of the 5 T cell receptor beta chains below was sequenced from the same sample in a study of cytomegalovirus exposure and HLA in healthy donors. PCR involved 60 Vbeta and 13 Jbeta primers. The data were produced by immunoSEQ multiplex PCR, yet TCRdb's version contains in-frame clones alone and is incomplete. Counted here are about 200,000 clones, 65% to 80% occurring once; the ten biggest clones make up 1.5% to 2%. Input material: PBMCs. The receptor set was obtained from a man aged 50-60 years in good health and CMV-seronegative.

The chain couples TRBV5-6 to TRBJ2-1; 13 bases align to TRBD2. The CDR3 consists of 15 residues. CDR1 is SGHDT and CDR2 is YYEEEE in the germline V gene. Trimming took 5 bases from V and 1 from J; bases not matched to a gene: 0. The CDR3 nucleotides read TGTGCCAGCAGACTAGCGGGAGGGTCCTACAATGAGCAGTTCTTC. Its protein product is CASRLAGGSYNEQFF.

This chain uses TRBV13 with TRBJ2-7, with 13 bases lining up with TRBD2. The CDR3 has 14 amino acids. Germline V gene data show CDR1 as PRHDT and CDR2 as FYEKMQ (reference sequence). V lost 3 bases and J lost 7; bases outside the gene matches: 3. CDR3 protein: CASSLGTSGTEQYF. The CDR3 DNA reads TGTGCCAGCAGCTTGGGGACTAGCGGGACGGAGCAGTACTTC.

The rearrangement uses TRBV19 and TRBJ2-1; D may be TRBD1 (5 bases). In germline, CDR1 is LNHDA, CDR2 SQIVND (reference sequence). This CDR3 comprises 15 residues. The V end was cut by 3 bases, the J end by 4 bases, with 13 bases between. This CDR3 is CASSIGDSRYNEQFF. The CDR3 nucleotides read TGTGCCAGTAGTATCGGAGACAGCCGATACAATGAGCAGTTCTTC. Full variable domain (outside the CDR3, taken from reference TRBV19 and TRBJ2-1): DGGITQSPKYLFRKEGQNVTLSCEQNLNHDAMYWYRQDPGQGLRLIYYSQIVNDFQKGDIAEGYSVSREKKESFPLTVTSAQKNPTAFYLCASSIGDSRYNEQFFGPGTRLTVL.

The J gene is TRBJ1-1, the V gene TRBV5-4, with 11 bases that match TRBD1. With 4 bases clipped from V and 4 bases from J, the junction kept 6 bases outside the gene matches. Germline-derived CDR1 and CDR2 are SGHNT and YYREEE (reference sequence). The CDR3 covers 15 residues. In DNA, the CDR3 is TGTGCCAGCAGCGCCGGACAGGGGGCGTTCACTGAAGCTTTCTTT. This codes for CASSAGQGAFTEAFF.

This clone turned up a few times. The J gene is TRBJ2-3, the V gene TRBV27; TRBD2 is a possible D gene (6 bases). This CDR3 is built from 16 residues. Germline CDR1 reads MNHEY; CDR2 reads SMNVEV (reference sequence). Trimming cost V 5 bases and J 3 bases, with 18 bases left between them. CDR3: CASSVLARVRTDTQYF. CDR3 nucleotides: TGTGCCAGCAGTGTGCTAGCGAGAGTTCGTACAGATACGCAGTATTTT.